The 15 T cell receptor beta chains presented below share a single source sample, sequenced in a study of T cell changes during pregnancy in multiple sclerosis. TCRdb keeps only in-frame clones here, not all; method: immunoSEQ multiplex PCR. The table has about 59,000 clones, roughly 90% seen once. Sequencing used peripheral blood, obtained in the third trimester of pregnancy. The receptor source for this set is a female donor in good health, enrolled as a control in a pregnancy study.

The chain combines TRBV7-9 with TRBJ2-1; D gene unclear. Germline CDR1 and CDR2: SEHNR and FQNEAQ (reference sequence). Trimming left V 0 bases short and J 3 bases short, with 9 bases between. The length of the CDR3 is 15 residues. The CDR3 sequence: CASSLAVSYYNEQFF. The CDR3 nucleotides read TGTGCCAGCAGCTTAGCCGTTTCGTACTACAATGAGCAGTTCTTC.

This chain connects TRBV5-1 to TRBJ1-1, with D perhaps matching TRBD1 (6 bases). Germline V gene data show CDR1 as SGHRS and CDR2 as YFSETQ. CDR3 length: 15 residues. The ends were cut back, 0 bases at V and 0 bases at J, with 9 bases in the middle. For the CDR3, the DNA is TGCGCCAGCAGCTTGGAGGCAGGGGTGAACACTGAAGCTTTCTTT. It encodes CASSLEAGVNTEAFF.

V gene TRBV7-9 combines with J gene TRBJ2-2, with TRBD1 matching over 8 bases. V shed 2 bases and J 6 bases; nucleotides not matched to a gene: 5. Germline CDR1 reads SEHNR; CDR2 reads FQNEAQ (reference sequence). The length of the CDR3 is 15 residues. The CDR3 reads CASSLSGQVAGELFF. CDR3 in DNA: TGTGCCAGCAGCTTATCGGGACAGGTTGCCGGGGAGCTGTTTTTT. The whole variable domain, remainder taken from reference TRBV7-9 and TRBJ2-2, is DTGVSQNPRHKITKRGQNVTFRCDPISEHNRLYWYRQTLGQGPEFLTYFQNEAQLEKSRLLSDRFSAERPKGSFSTLEIQRTEQGDSAMYLCASSLSGQVAGELFFGEGSRLTVL.

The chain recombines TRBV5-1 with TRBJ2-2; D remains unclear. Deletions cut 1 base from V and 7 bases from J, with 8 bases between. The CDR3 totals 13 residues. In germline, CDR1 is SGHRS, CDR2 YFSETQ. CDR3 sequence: CASSLTSVGELFF. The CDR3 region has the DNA TGCGCCAGCAGCTTGACTTCGGTCGGGGAGCTGTTTTTT.

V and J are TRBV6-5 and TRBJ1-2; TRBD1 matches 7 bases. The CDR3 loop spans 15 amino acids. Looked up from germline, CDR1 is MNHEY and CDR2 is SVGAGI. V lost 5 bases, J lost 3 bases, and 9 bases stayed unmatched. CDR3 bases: TGTGCCAGCAGTCCCCGGACAGGCGGGGACTATGGCTACACCTTC. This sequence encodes CASSPRTGGDYGYTF.

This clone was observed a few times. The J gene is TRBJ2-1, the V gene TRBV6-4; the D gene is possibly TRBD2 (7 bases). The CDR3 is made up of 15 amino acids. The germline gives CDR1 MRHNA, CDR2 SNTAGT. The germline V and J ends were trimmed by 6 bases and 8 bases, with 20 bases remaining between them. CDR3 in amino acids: CASSVGGGPSDEQFF. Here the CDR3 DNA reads TGTGCCAGCAGCGTAGGGGGAGGGCCTTCCGATGAGCAGTTCTTC.

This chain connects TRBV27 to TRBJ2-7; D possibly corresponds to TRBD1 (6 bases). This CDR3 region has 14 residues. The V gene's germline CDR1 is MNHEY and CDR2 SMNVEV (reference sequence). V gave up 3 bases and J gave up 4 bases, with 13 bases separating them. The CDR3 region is CASSLNREKYEQYF. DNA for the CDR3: TGTGCCAGCAGTTTGAACAGGGAAAAATACGAGCAGTACTTC.

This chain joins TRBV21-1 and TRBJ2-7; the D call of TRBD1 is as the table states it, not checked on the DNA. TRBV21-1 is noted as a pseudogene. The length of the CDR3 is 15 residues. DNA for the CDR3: TGTGCCAGCAGCTCCGGGACAGGGGAGAACTACGAGCAGTACTTC. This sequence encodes CASSSGTGENYEQYF.

CDR3 sequence (DNA): TGTGCCAGCAGTAGGCAGGACTCTGGGGCCAACGTCCTGACTTTC. This translates into CASSRQDSGANVLTF. V gene TRBV2 combines with J gene TRBJ2-6; no reliable D call. The germline V gene encodes CDR1 SNHLY and CDR2 FYNNEI. CDR3 size: 15 residues. Trimming took 5 bases from V and 0 from J, leaving 8 bases between them. Drawing the rest from reference TRBV2 and TRBJ2-6, the complete variable domain is EPEVTQTPSHQVTQMGQEVILRCVPISNHLYFYWYRQILGQKVEFLVSFYNNEISEKSEIFDDQFSVERPDGSNFTLKIRSTKLEDSAMYFCASSRQDSGANVLTFGAGSRLTVL.

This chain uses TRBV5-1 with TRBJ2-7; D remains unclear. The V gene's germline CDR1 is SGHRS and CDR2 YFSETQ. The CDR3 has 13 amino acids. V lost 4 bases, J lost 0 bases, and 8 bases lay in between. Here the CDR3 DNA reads TGCGCCAGCAGCCCCTATCCCTCCTACGAGCAGTACTTC. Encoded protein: CASSPYPSYEQYF.

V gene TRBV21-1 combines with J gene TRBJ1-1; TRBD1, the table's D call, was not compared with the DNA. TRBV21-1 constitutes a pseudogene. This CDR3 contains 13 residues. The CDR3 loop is CASPFPGGTEAFF. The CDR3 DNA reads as TGTGCCAGCCCCTTTCCAGGGGGCACTGAAGCTTTCTTT.

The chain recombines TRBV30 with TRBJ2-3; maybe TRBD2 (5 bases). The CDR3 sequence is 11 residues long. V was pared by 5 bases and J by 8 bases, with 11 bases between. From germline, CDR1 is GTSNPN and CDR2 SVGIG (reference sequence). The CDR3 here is CAWEERATQYF. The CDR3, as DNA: TGTGCCTGGGAGGAGAGGGCTACGCAGTATTTT.

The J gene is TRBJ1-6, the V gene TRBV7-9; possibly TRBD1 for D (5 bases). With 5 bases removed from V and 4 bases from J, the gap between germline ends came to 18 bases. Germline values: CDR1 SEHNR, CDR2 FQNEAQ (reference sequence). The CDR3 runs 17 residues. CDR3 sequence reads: CASSPGYGHFYNSPLHF. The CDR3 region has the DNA TGTGCCAGCAGCCCGGGTTACGGACACTTTTATAATTCACCCCTCCACTTT.

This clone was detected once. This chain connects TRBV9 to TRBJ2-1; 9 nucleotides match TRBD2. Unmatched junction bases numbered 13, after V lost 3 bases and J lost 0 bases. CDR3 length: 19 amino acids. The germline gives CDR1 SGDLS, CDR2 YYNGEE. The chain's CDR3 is CASSGQPGTSFTSYNEQFF. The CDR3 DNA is TGTGCCAGCAGCGGCCAACCCGGGACTAGCTTTACCTCCTACAATGAGCAGTTCTTC. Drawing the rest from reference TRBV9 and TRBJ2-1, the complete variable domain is DSGVTQTPKHLITATGQRVTLRCSPRSGDLSVYWYQQSLDQGLQFLIQYYNGEERAKGNILERFSAQQFPDLHSELNLSSLELGDSALYFCASSGQPGTSFTSYNEQFFGPGTRLTVL.

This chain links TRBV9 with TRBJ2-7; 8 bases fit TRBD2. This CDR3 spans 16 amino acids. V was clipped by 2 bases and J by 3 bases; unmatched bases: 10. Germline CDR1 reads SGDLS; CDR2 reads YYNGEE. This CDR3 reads CASSVRGETWGYEQYF. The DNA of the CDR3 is TGTGCCAGCAGCGTGCGGGGGGAAACTTGGGGCTACGAGCAGTACTTC. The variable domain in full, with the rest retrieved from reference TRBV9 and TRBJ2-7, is DSGVTQTPKHLITATGQRVTLRCSPRSGDLSVYWYQQSLDQGLQFLIQYYNGEERAKGNILERFSAQQFPDLHSELNLSSLELGDSALYFCASSVRGETWGYEQYFGPGTRLTVT.